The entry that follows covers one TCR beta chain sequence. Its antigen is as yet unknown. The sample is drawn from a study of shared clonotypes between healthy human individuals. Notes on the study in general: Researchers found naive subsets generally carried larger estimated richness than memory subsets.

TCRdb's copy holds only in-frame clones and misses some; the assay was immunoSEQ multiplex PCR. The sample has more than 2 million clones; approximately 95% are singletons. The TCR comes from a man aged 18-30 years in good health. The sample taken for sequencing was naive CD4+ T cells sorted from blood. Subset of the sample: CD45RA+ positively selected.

The CDR3 DNA is TGTGCTAGTGGTTTGGTAGGGACCTACGAGCAGTACTTC. Protein product: CASGLVGTYEQYF. The chain uses TRBV12-5 and TRBJ2-7; D unresolved. Germline CDR1 and CDR2: LGHNT and FRNRAP. V was clipped by 0 bases and J by 2 bases, with 5 bases between them. The CDR3 spans 13 residues.